A single sample is the source of the 30 T cell receptor beta chains below, sequenced in a study of blood T cells in healthy people across ages. It was with a sample-barcoded 5' primer and a J-beta primer mix that a second PCR of roughly 6 to 12 cycles was run. Each CDR3 protein is one row after TCRdb ran MiXCR on the 5' RACE reads. The sample has around 520,000 distinct CDR3 sequences, about 25% seen once. These data were likewise used in another study, on T cells of mothers and their children.

The sequenced sample consisted of blood. The origin of the receptors is a boy between 2 and 10 years old in good health.

This clonotype was picked up a small number of times. The V call is TRBV7-2, the J call TRBJ2-5, with a tentative D call TRBD2 (5 bases). V gave up 5 bases and J gave up 5 bases, with 24 bases separating them. The V gene's germline CDR1 is SGHTA and CDR2 FQGNSA. The CDR3 is 17 residues long. The CDR3 spells CASSPFGYSRDMETQYF. The CDR3 DNA is TGTGCCAGCAGCCCCTTCGGGTACAGCCGGGATATGGAGACCCAGTACTTC.

This clonotype was detected only once. V and J are TRBV18 and TRBJ2-7; 11 nucleotides align to TRBD2. Trimming cost V 6 bases and J 7 bases; bases outside gene matches: 11. This CDR3 region has 15 residues. Per germline, CDR1 KGHSH and CDR2 LQKENI. The CDR3 region has the DNA TGTGCCAGCTCTCGGACTAGCGGGCGGATCCAGGAGCAGTACTTC. Translation: CASSRTSGRIQEQYF.

This clonotype was detected a few times. The rearrangement uses TRBV11-2 and TRBJ2-5; D not certain. The J call may be in error: the DNA end matches TRBJ2-1 better. Germline CDR1 and CDR2: SGHAT and FQNNGV. CDR3 length: 12 residues. The CDR3 loop is CASSLDNNEQFF. In DNA form, the CDR3 reads TGTGCCAGCAGCTTAGACAACAATGAGCAGTTCTTC.

This clonotype came up a few times. The V call is TRBV29-1, the J call TRBJ2-3; no clear D gene. The CDR3 has 11 residues. V was pared by 3 bases and J by 0 bases, with 1 base between. CDR1 SQVTM and CDR2 ANQGSEA come from the germline V gene. As DNA, the CDR3 is TGCAGCGTTGACAGCACAGATACGCAGTATTTT. Encoded protein: CSVDSTDTQYF.

This chain links TRBV7-9 with TRBJ2-1; D uncertain. Germline values: CDR1 SEHNR, CDR2 FQNEAQ (reference sequence). V was clipped by 6 bases and J by 10 bases, with 13 bases between them. CDR3 length: 12 amino acids. CDR3 bases: TGTGCCAGCAGTCTAGAGGCAAGGGAGCAGTTCTTC. Translation gives CASSLEAREQFF.

The V and J genes are TRBV20-1 and TRBJ2-7; D unclear. CDR1 DFQATT and CDR2 SNEGSKA come from the germline V gene (reference sequence). V lost 3 bases to trimming and J lost 0 bases, with 6 bases between them. The CDR3 is 12 amino acids. CDR3 DNA: TGCAGTGCTAGTTACAGCTCCTACGAGCAGTACTTC. Its protein product is CSASYSSYEQYF.

The chain carries TRBV25-1 and TRBJ2-1, with 9 bases fitting TRBD2. With the DNA end fitting TRBJ2-7 better, the J assignment may be wrong. The CDR3 covers 14 residues. Germline V CDR1 and CDR2: MGHDK, SYGVNS. CDR3 loop: CASSPSGNYYEQYF. CDR3 nucleotide sequence: TGTGCCAGCAGTCCTAGCGGGAACTACTACGAGCAGTACTTC.

The CDR3 is CASSLIRGHAGELFF. The CDR3, as DNA: TGCGCCAGCAGCTTGATCAGGGGGCATGCCGGGGAGCTGTTTTTT. The V gene is TRBV5-1, the J gene TRBJ2-2; 8 bases agree with TRBD1. The germline V gene encodes CDR1 SGHRS and CDR2 YFSETQ. V gave up 1 base and J gave up 6 bases; unmatched junction bases: 5. The CDR3 sequence is 15 residues long.

This clonotype has only a few counts. CDR3 sequence reads: CASRADLGRASIETQYF. Written as DNA, the CDR3 is TGCGCCAGCAGGGCTGATCTGGGGAGGGCATCCATAGAGACCCAGTACTTC. J is TRBJ2-5 and V is TRBV10-2; 7 bases map to TRBD2. The germline gives CDR1 WSHSY, CDR2 SAAADI. The V segment lost 6 bases and the J segment 4 bases; nucleotides outside the gene matches: 17. The CDR3 totals 17 residues.

This chain links TRBV12-3 or TRBV12-4 with TRBJ1-2; perhaps TRBD1 as D (5 bases). The CDR3 sequence is 13 residues long. Trimming pared 5 bases from V and 2 bases from J, leaving 9 bases between. The CDR3 DNA reads as TGTGCCAGCAGTCCACAGGAGAACTATGGCTACACCTTC. As protein: CASSPQENYGYTF.

Comments on this clonotype: Possible read error: a much larger clone is one base away. The chain uses TRBV4-3 and TRBJ2-5; tentative D call: TRBD1 (5 bases). The end of the DNA aligns better with TRBJ2-1, so the J call may be wrong. Germline-derived CDR1 and CDR2 are LGHNA and YSLEER. The CDR3 extends over 15 amino acids. The CDR3 spells CASSQTGAAYNEQFF. CDR3 coding DNA: TGCGCCAGCAGCCAAACTGGGGCGGCCTACAATGAGCAGTTCTTC.

CDR3 region: CASSARGSKRTSRDNEQFF. CDR3 nucleotides: TGTGCCAGCAGCGCTAGGGGATCCAAAAGGACTAGCAGGGACAATGAGCAGTTCTTC. The V gene is TRBV7-9, the J gene TRBJ2-1; 8 nucleotides align to TRBD2. This CDR3 spans 19 amino acids. With 5 bases clipped from V and 5 bases from J, the junction kept 20 bases outside the gene matches. Looked up from germline, CDR1 is SEHNR and CDR2 is FQNEAQ (reference sequence).

There are many counts of this clonotype. V and J are TRBV5-1 and TRBJ1-1; no firm D call. V lost 4 bases to trimming and J lost 1 base, with 14 bases between them. The CDR3 sequence is 15 residues long. Germline-derived CDR1 and CDR2 are SGHRS and YFSETQ. Written as DNA, the CDR3 is TGCGCCAGCAGCCCGACTATAAGCGGGAACACTGAAGCTTTCTTT. Its translation is CASSPTISGNTEAFF.

This clonotype was detected a few times. V and J are TRBV7-2 and TRBJ2-7, with 7 bases lining up with TRBD2. J was trimmed by 5 bases and V by 2 bases; bases with no gene match: 9. In germline, CDR1 is SGHTA, CDR2 FQGNSA. This CDR3 contains 15 residues. In DNA form, the CDR3 reads TGTGCCAGCAGCTTAAGCCCGGGGGGAGGCGACGAGCAGTACTTC. This codes for CASSLSPGGGDEQYF.

The chain links TRBV29-1 to TRBJ1-3, with TRBD1 as a possible D gene (5 bases). The CDR3 runs to 17 residues. Trimming pared 3 bases from V and 0 bases from J, leaving 18 bases between. Germline-derived CDR1 and CDR2 are SQVTM and ANQGSEA. This CDR3 reads CSVDLRWDGASGNTIYF. As DNA, the CDR3 is TGCAGCGTTGATTTGCGGTGGGACGGAGCCTCTGGAAACACCATATATTTT.

The chain is built from TRBV10-3 and TRBJ2-3, with 7 bases that match TRBD2. The CDR3 spans 15 residues. In germline, CDR1 is ENHRY, CDR2 SYGVKD. After removal of 4 bases from V and 2 bases from J, the junction contained 6 bases not matched to a gene. The CDR3 protein is CAISVMAGDTDTQYF. The CDR3 DNA sequence: TGTGCCATCAGTGTGATGGCGGGGGACACAGATACGCAGTATTTT.

A few counts support this clonotype. The gene calls are TRBV4-3 and TRBJ2-4, with 7 bases matching TRBD2. V shed 1 base, J shed 5 bases, and the junction held 5 bases outside the gene matches. Per the germline V gene, CDR1 is LGHNA and CDR2 is YSLEER. This CDR3 has 15 residues. The CDR3 is CASSQGDGGENIQYF. The CDR3 coding sequence is TGCGCCAGCAGCCAAGGGGATGGGGGGGAAAACATTCAGTACTTC.

The chain links TRBV5-1 to TRBJ1-2; a weak D match, TRBD1 (5 bases). Trimming shortened V by 4 bases and J by 2 bases, and 9 bases separated the two germline ends. Germline V gene sequence: CDR1 SGHRS, CDR2 YFSETQ. The CDR3 is made up of 13 amino acids. The CDR3 DNA follows: TGCGCCAGCAGCGCGGACAACAACTATGGCTACACCTTC. Residues: CASSADNNYGYTF.

The chain joins TRBV29-1 to TRBJ1-1; D perhaps matches TRBD1 (5 bases). The CDR3 has 11 amino acids. Germline CDR1 SQVTM, CDR2 ANQGSEA. The V end lost 8 bases, the J end lost 7 bases, and 14 bases lay between the germline ends. CDR3 protein: CSLGAVSEAFF. CDR3 DNA sequence: TGCAGCCTTGGGGCAGTCAGTGAAGCTTTCTTT.

The J gene is TRBJ2-2, the V gene TRBV4-1; 7 nucleotides align to TRBD1. The ends lost 1 base at V and 3 bases at J; junction bases unmatched: 5. Germline CDR1 reads MGHRA; CDR2 reads YSYEKL. The CDR3 covers 16 residues. The CDR3 sequence: CASSQGDRSDTGELFF. The CDR3 DNA follows: TGCGCCAGCAGCCAAGGGGACAGATCCGACACCGGGGAGCTGTTTTTT.

V is TRBV7-2 and J is TRBJ1-4; 7 bases match TRBD1. Germline CDR1 SGHTA, CDR2 FQGNSA. This CDR3 has 15 residues. The V and J ends lost 0 bases and 4 bases, in that order; junction bases with no gene match: 2. The CDR3 loop is CASSLAGGLNEKLFF. CDR3 nucleotide sequence: TGTGCCAGCAGCTTAGCAGGGGGCCTTAATGAAAAACTGTTTTTT.

The rearrangement uses TRBV27 and TRBJ1-2, with D perhaps TRBD1 (5 bases). The CDR3 length is 18 residues. The germline gives CDR1 MNHEY, CDR2 SMNVEV (reference sequence). Trimming removed 0 bases at V and 5 bases at J, with 22 bases between. Written as DNA, the CDR3 is TGTGCCAGCAGTTTATCGGGGATCGATGGGGGGGTCTATTATGGCTACACCTTC. It encodes CASSLSGIDGGVYYGYTF.

This clonotype was found a few times. This rearrangement joins TRBV20-1 to TRBJ2-5, with D perhaps TRBD1 or TRBD2 (6 bases each). The closer fit of TRBJ2-7 to the DNA end suggests the J call may be wrong. The CDR3 runs 12 residues. The germline gives CDR1 DFQATT, CDR2 SNEGSKA (reference sequence). Written as DNA, the CDR3 is TGCAGTCTTAAGGGGGGTAGGAACGAGCAGTACTTC. Translation: CSLKGGRNEQYF.

This clonotype was seen a handful of times. V usage is TRBV7-2 and J usage is TRBJ2-5; maybe TRBD2 (6 bases). The end of the DNA is better explained by TRBJ2-7, so the J call may be wrong. Germline V gives CDR1 SGHTA, CDR2 FQGNSA. The CDR3 consists of 14 residues. DNA for the CDR3: TGTGCCAGCAGCTTCCGGGACTTCTACTACGAGCAGTACTTC. This codes for CASSFRDFYYEQYF.

The chain has TRBV28 and TRBJ2-5; D gene ambiguous. Germline V gives CDR1 MDHEN, CDR2 SYDVKM. The CDR3 covers 13 residues. Trimming left V 1 base short and J 5 bases short, with 8 bases between. In DNA form, the CDR3 reads TGTGCCAGCAGTTTATTTTATCGGGAGACCCAGTACTTC. Its protein is CASSLFYRETQYF.

In its sample, this clonotype was seen many times. The chain combines TRBV20-1 with TRBJ2-5, with D possibly matching TRBD2 (7 bases). Germline V lookup: CDR1 DFQATT, CDR2 SNEGSKA (reference sequence). The CDR3 loop spans 13 amino acids. V was clipped by 6 bases and J by 3 bases, with 14 bases between them. In nucleotides, the CDR3 is TGCAGTGCCCGCGAGGGGGGGAAAGAGACCCAGTACTTC. It translates to CSAREGGKETQYF.

The rearrangement uses TRBV9 and TRBJ2-5; D not resolved. The CDR3 consists of 14 residues. With 1 base removed from V and 1 base from J, the gap between germline ends came to 8 bases. Germline CDR1 is SGDLS and CDR2 is YYNGEE. This CDR3 is CASSVLPVQETQYF. CDR3 in DNA: TGTGCCAGCAGCGTACTCCCAGTCCAAGAGACCCAGTACTTC.

This clonotype was seen a few times. CDR3 residues: CASSLGAAIVLAGRYEQYF. The CDR3 DNA is TGCGCCAGCAGCTTGGGTGCCGCTATCGTTCTAGCGGGTCGCTACGAGCAGTACTTC. The chain carries TRBV5-1 and TRBJ2-5; the match to TRBD2 covers 8 bases. The closer fit of TRBJ2-7 to the DNA end suggests the J call may be wrong. Germline V gives CDR1 SGHRS, CDR2 YFSETQ. The length of the CDR3 is 19 residues.

This clonotype was seen more than once but under ten times. The chain recombines TRBV27 with TRBJ2-5, with a possible D match to TRBD2 (5 bases). The DNA end lines up better with TRBJ2-7; the J call may be wrong. The CDR3 sequence is 16 residues long. In germline, CDR1 is MNHEY, CDR2 SMNVEV (reference sequence). The CDR3 loop is CASSRRIGLHAYEQYF. Here the CDR3 DNA reads TGTGCCAGCAGCCGAAGGATCGGACTTCACGCCTACGAGCAGTACTTC.

The CDR3 DNA sequence: TGTGCCAGTAGTATTGGGGCGAATGAGCAGTTCTTC. Translated, it gives CASSIGANEQFF. The rearrangement links TRBV19 to TRBJ2-1; perhaps TRBD1 as D (5 bases). Deletions cut 3 bases from V and 7 bases from J, with 7 bases between. The CDR3 is 12 residues long. CDR1 is LNHDA, CDR2 SQIVND, per germline (reference sequence).